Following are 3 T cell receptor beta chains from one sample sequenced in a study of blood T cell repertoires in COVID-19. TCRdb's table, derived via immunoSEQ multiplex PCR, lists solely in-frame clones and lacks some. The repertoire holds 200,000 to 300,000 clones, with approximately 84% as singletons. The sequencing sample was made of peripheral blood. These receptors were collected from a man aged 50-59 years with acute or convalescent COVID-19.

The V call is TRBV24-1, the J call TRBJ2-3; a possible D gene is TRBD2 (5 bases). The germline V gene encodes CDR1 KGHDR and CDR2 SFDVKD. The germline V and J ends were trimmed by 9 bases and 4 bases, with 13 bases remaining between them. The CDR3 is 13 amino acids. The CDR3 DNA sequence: TGTGCCACCGAGGGTCAACTGGCAGATACGCAGTATTTT. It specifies CATEGQLADTQYF.

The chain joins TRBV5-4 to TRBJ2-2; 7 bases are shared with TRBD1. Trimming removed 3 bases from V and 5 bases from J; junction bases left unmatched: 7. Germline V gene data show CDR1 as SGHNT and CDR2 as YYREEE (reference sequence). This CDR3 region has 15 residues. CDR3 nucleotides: TGTGCCAGCAGCTCCCCTACAGGGGAAACCGGGGAGCTGTTTTTT. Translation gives CASSSPTGETGELFF.

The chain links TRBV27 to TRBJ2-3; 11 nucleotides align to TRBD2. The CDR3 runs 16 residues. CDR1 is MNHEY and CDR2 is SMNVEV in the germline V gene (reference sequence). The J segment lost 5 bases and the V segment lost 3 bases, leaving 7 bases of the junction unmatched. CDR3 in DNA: TGTGCCAGCAGTTTGCTAGCGGGGGGCCGTGAAGATACGCAGTATTTT. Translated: CASSLLAGGREDTQYF.